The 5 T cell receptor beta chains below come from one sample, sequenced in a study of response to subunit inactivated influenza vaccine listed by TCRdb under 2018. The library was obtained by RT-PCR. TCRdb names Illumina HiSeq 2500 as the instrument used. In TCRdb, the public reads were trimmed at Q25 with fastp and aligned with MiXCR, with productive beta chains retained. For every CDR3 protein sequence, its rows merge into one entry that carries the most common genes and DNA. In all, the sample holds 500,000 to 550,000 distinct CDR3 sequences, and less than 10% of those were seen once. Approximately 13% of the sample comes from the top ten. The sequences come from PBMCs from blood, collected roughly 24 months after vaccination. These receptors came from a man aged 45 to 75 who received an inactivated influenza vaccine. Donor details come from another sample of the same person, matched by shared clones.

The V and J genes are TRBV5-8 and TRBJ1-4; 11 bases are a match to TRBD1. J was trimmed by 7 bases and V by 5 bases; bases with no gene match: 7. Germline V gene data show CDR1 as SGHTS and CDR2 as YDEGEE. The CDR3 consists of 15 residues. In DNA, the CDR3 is TGTGCCAGCAGGTGGTCCGGGACAGGGGGTGAAAAACTGTTTTTT. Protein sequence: CASRWSGTGGEKLFF.

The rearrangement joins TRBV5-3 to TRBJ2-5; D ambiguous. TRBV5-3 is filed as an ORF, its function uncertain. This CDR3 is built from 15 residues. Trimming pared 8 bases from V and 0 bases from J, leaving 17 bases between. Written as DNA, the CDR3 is TGTGCCAGGGGCCCTCGGCTCCCGTACCAAGAGACCCAGTACTTC. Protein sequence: CARGPRLPYQETQYF.

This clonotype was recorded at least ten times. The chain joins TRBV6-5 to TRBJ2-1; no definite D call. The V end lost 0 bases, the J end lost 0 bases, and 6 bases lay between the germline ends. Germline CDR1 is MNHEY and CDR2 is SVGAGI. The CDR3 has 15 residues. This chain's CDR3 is CASSYSQSSYNEQFF. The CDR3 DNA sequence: TGTGCCAGCAGTTACTCGCAGAGCTCCTACAATGAGCAGTTCTTC.

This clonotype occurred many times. This CDR3 is CASSQEGILIGNIQYF. CDR3 sequence (DNA): TGTGCCAGCAGCCAAGAGGGTATTCTTATTGGAAACATTCAGTACTTC. This rearrangement joins TRBV4-2 to TRBJ2-4; no firm D call. CDR1 is LGHNA and CDR2 is YNFKEQ in the germline V gene. The CDR3 consists of 16 residues. The ends were cut back, 0 bases at V and 6 bases at J, with 15 bases in the middle.

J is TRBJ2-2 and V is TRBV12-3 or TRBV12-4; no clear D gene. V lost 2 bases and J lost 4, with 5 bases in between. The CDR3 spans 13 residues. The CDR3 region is CASSLTITGELFF. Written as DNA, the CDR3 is TGTGCCAGCAGTTTAACCATCACCGGGGAGCTGTTTTTT.